This T cell receptor (beta chain) was recovered during a study of cytomegalovirus exposure and HLA in healthy donors. PCR involved 60 Vbeta and 13 Jbeta primers. Original data processing: Later reanalysis found 75 million to 100 million unique TCR beta chains, around 10 million of them shared. The table came from immunoSEQ multiplex PCR; TCRdb's copy has only in-frame clones and leaves some out. V and J calls and clone size are as listed in that table; D and trimming were resolved from the DNA. The table lists over 65,000 clones, 75% of them singletons. This clone was picked up a small number of times. Source material: PBMCs. The clonotype originates from a woman aged 30 to 39 in good health and CMV-seropositive.

CDR3 sequence (DNA): TGTGCCAGCAGGGCGGGAGAGTCCCATGAGCAGTTCTTC. This codes for CASRAGESHEQFF. The genes are TRBV6-4 and TRBJ2-1; 7 nucleotides align to TRBD2. V was clipped by 6 bases and J by 8 bases; unmatched bases: 7. The length of the CDR3 is 13 residues. The germline CDR1 and CDR2 sequences are MRHNA and SNTAGT.